What follows are 11 T cell receptor beta chains derived from one specimen sequenced in a study of cytotoxic CD8 clonotypes in ibrutinib-treated CLL. The repertoire was sequenced with immunoSEQ multiplex PCR; TCRdb's copy has only in-frame clones and lacks some. This table holds around 130,000 clones, less than 90% found once. The sample in question was PBMCs, obtained after 24 months of ibrutinib treatment. These receptors were obtained from a human donor with chronic lymphocytic leukemia.

The genes are TRBV5-4 and TRBJ1-2; D might be TRBD1 (5 bases). The V end lost 3 bases, the J end lost 3 bases, and 12 bases lay between the germline ends. The length of the CDR3 is 14 residues. Germline V lookup: CDR1 SGHNT, CDR2 YYREEE (reference sequence). The DNA for the CDR3 is TGTGCCAGCAGCTGGGGGGTTCAGGACTATGGCTACACCTTC. Encoded protein: CASSWGVQDYGYTF.

V is TRBV7-2 and J is TRBJ1-1; perhaps TRBD1 as D (6 bases). The V and J ends lost 5 bases and 3 bases respectively, with 16 bases between them. There are 15 residues in the CDR3. CDR1 is SGHTA and CDR2 is FQGNSA in the germline V gene. The CDR3 is CASSIGTMGDTEAFF. The CDR3 DNA sequence: TGTGCCAGCAGCATCGGGACAATGGGGGACACTGAAGCTTTCTTT.

The chain has TRBV4-3 and TRBJ1-6; no firm D call. Germline V gene sequence: CDR1 LGHNA, CDR2 YSLEER. CDR3 size: 13 residues. The V end was cut by 6 bases, the J end by 3 bases, with 6 bases between. The DNA for the CDR3 is TGCGCCAGCAGTCGAAACTATAATTCACCCCTCCACTTT. Encoded protein: CASSRNYNSPLHF.

The chain joins TRBV7-2 to TRBJ1-2; D is unclear. The V gene lost 6 bases and the J gene lost 6 bases, with 11 bases spanning the gap. CDR1 and CDR2 from the germline V gene are SGHTA and FQGNSA. The CDR3 is 12 amino acids. CDR3 bases: TGTGCCAGCAGTATCTCTGCTCATGGCTACACCTTC. Translation gives CASSISAHGYTF.

DNA of the CDR3: TGTGCCAGCAGTTTTCGACGGAACAATGAAAAACTGTTTTTT. Its protein product is CASSFRRNNEKLFF. The V and J genes are TRBV11-2 and TRBJ1-4, with D uncertain. V gave up 6 bases and J gave up 5 bases, with 13 bases separating them. Germline V gene lookup returns CDR1 SGHAT and CDR2 FQNNGV. This CDR3 contains 14 residues.

The J gene is TRBJ2-7, the V gene TRBV9; no clear D. Per the germline V gene, CDR1 is SGDLS and CDR2 is YYNGEE. Trimming cost V 4 bases and J 0 bases, with 11 bases left between them. The CDR3 length is 14 residues. CDR3 amino acids: CASSPVGSSYEQYF. The CDR3 DNA follows: TGTGCCAGCAGCCCCGTTGGCTCCTCCTACGAGCAGTACTTC.

The J gene is TRBJ1-1, the V gene TRBV6-1; D not certain. The CDR3 runs to 14 residues. Germline lookup yields CDR1 MNHNS and CDR2 SASEGT. The CDR3 protein is CSTSAKGSDTEAFF. In DNA, the CDR3 is TGTTCCACTTCCGCTAAGGGATCGGACACTGAAGCTTTCTTT.

V usage is TRBV19 and J usage is TRBJ1-5, with no clear D. Trimming cost V 5 bases and J 0 bases, with 11 bases left between them. CDR3 length: 15 amino acids. Germline-derived CDR1 and CDR2 are LNHDA and SQIVND (reference sequence). CDR3: CASSPRDFSNQPQHF. CDR3 nucleotide sequence: TGTGCCAGTAGTCCCCGGGATTTTAGCAATCAGCCCCAGCATTTT.

V is TRBV6-6 and J is TRBJ1-6; a possible D gene is TRBD1 (6 bases). Germline V gene sequence: CDR1 MNHNY, CDR2 SVGAGI (reference sequence). There are 16 residues in the CDR3. V lost 0 bases to trimming and J lost 6 bases, with 12 bases between them. CDR3 DNA: TGTGCCAGCAGTTACTCCATCAGGACAGCTAATTCACCCCTCCACTTT. As protein: CASSYSIRTANSPLHF.

This clone rates as medium-sized. The CDR3: CASSRLMSGEETQYF. CDR3 DNA: TGTGCCAGCAGTCGCTTAATGTCTGGGGAAGAGACCCAGTACTTC. V is TRBV28 and J is TRBJ2-5, with D unclear. In germline, CDR1 is MDHEN, CDR2 SYDVKM. CDR3 size: 15 residues. Trimming shortened V by 5 bases and J by 3 bases, and 16 bases separated the two germline ends.

The genes are TRBV7-7 and TRBJ2-7; D may be TRBD1 (6 bases). The V gene's germline CDR1 is SSHAT and CDR2 FNYEAQ (reference sequence). The CDR3 contains 13 residues. Trimming cost V 2 bases and J 6 bases, with 11 bases left between them. CDR3 in amino acids: CASSLRTGTEQYF. In DNA form, the CDR3 reads TGTGCCAGCAGCTTAAGAACAGGGACCGAGCAGTACTTC.